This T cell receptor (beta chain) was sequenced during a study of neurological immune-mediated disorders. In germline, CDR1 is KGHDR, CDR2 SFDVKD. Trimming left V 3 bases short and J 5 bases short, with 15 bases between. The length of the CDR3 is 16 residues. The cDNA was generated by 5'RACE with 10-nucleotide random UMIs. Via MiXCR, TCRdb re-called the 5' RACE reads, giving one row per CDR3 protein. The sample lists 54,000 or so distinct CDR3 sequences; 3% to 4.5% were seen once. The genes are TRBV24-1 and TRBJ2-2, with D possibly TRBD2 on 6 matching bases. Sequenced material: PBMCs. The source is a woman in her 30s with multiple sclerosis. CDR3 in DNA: TGTGCCACCAGTGATCCCGGCCCCGCGGGAACCGGGGAGCTGTTTTTT. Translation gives CATSDPGPAGTGELFF.